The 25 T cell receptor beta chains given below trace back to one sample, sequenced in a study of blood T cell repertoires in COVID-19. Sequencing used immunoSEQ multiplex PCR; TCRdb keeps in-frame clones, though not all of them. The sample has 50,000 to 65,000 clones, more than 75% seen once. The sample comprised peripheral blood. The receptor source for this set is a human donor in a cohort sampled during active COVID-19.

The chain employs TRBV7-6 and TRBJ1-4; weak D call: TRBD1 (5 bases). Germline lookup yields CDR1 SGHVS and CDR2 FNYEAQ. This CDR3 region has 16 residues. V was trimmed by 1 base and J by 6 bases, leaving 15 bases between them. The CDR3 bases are TGTGCCAGCAGCTTAGTGACGGGGGGAGAAGATGAAAAACTGTTTTTT. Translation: CASSLVTGGEDEKLFF.

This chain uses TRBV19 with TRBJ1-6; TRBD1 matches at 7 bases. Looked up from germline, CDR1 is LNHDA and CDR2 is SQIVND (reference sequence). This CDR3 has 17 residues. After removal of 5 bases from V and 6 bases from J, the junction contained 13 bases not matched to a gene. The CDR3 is CASSRGGGPRVNSPLHF. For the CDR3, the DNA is TGTGCCAGTAGTCGAGGGGGCGGACCCCGGGTTAATTCACCCCTCCACTTT. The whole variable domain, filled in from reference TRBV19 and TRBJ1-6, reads DGGITQSPKYLFRKEGQNVTLSCEQNLNHDAMYWYRQDPGQGLRLIYYSQIVNDFQKGDIAEGYSVSREKKESFPLTVTSAQKNPTAFYLCASSRGGGPRVNSPLHFGNGTRLTVT.

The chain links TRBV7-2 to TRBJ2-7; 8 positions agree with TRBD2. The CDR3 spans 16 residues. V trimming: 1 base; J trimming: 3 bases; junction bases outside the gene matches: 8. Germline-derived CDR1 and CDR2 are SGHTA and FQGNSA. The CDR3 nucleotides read TGTGCCAGCAGCTTAGGGTTGCGGGAGGTGGGCTACGAGCAGTACTTC. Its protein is CASSLGLREVGYEQYF.

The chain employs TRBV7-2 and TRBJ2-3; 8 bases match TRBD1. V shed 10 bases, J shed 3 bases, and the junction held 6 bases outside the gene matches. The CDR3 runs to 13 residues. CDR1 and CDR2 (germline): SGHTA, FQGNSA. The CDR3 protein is CATQGAVTDTQYF. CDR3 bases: TGTGCCACTCAGGGGGCCGTTACAGATACGCAGTATTTT.

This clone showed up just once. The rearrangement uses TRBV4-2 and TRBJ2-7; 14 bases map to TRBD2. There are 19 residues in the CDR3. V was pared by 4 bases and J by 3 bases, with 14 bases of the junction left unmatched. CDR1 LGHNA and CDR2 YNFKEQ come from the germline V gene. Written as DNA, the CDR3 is TGTGCCAGCAGCCCCAGACTAGCGGGAGGGCCGGGTATATTCTACGAGCAGTACTTC. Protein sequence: CASSPRLAGGPGIFYEQYF.

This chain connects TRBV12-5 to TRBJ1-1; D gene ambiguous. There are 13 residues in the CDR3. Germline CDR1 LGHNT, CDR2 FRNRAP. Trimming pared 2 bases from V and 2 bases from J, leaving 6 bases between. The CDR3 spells CASGLMANTEAFF. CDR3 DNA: TGTGCTAGTGGTTTGATGGCCAACACTGAAGCTTTCTTT.

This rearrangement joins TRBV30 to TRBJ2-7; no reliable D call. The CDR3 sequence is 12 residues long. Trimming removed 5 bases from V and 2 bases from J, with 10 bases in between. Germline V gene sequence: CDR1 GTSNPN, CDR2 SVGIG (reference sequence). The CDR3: CAWAYHPYEQYF. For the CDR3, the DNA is TGTGCCTGGGCCTATCATCCCTACGAGCAGTACTTC.

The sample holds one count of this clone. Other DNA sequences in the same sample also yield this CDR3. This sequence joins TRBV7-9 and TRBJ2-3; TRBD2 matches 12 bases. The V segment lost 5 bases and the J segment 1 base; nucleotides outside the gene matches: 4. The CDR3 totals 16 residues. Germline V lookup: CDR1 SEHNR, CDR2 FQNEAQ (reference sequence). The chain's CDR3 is CASSPRLAGGTDTQYF. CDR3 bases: TGTGCCAGCAGCCCCCGACTAGCGGGGGGCACAGATACGCAGTATTTT.

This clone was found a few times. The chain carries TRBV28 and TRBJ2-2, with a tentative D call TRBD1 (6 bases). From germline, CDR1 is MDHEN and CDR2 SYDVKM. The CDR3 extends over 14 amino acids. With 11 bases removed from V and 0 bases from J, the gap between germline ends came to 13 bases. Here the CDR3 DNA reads TGTGCCTGCCGGGACACTACGAACACCGGGGAGCTGTTTTTT. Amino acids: CACRDTTNTGELFF.

This chain's CDR3 is CASSLKTPGTGDGYTF. For the CDR3, the DNA is TGTGCCAGCAGCTTAAAAACCCCCGGGACAGGGGACGGCTACACCTTC. The rearrangement links TRBV7-9 to TRBJ1-2; TRBD1 matches at 10 bases. V lost 2 bases to trimming and J lost 8 bases; unmatched junction nucleotides: 11. The germline CDR1 and CDR2 sequences are SEHNR and FQNEAQ (reference sequence). This CDR3 contains 16 residues.

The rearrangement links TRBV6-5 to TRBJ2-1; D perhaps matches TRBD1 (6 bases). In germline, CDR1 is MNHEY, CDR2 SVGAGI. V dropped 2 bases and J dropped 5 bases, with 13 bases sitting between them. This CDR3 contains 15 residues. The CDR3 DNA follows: TGTGCCAGCAGTTACATGACAGGACCCAACAATGAGCAGTTCTTC. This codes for CASSYMTGPNNEQFF.

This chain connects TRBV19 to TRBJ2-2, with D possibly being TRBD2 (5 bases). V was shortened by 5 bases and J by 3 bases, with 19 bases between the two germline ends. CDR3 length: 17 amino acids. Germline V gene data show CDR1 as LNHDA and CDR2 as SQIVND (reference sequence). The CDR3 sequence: CASSDPNSASYTGELFF. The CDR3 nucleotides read TGTGCCAGTAGTGACCCAAACTCCGCTAGCTACACCGGGGAGCTGTTTTTT.

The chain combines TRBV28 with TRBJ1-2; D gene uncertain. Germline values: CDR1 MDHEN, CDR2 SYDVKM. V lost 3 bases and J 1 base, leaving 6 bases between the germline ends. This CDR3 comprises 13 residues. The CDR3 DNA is TGTGCCAGCAGTTTTTCATTTAACTATGGCTACACCTTC. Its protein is CASSFSFNYGYTF.

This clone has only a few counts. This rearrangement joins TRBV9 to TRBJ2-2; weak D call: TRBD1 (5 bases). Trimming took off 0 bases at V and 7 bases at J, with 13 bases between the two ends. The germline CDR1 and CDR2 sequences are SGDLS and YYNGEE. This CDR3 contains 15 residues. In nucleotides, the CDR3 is TGTGCCAGCAGCGTAGCTACTTTGGGGCTCGGGGAGCTGTTTTTT. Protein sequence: CASSVATLGLGELFF. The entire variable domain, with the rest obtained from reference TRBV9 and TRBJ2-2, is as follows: DSGVTQTPKHLITATGQRVTLRCSPRSGDLSVYWYQQSLDQGLQFLIQYYNGEERAKGNILERFSAQQFPDLHSELNLSSLELGDSALYFCASSVATLGLGELFFGEGSRLTVL.

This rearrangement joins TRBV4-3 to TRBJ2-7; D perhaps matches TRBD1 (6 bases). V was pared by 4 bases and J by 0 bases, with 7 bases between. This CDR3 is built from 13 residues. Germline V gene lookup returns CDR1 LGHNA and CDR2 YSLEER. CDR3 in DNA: TGCGCCAGCAGCCCGACAGGCTCCTACGAGCAGTACTTC. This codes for CASSPTGSYEQYF.

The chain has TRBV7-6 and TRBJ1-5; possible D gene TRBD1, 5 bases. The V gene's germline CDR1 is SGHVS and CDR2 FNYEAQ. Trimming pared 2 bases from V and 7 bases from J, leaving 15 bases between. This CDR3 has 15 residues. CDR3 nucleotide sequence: TGTGCCAGCAGCTTAATGGGGGGAGGGACCCAGCCCCAGCATTTT. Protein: CASSLMGGGTQPQHF.

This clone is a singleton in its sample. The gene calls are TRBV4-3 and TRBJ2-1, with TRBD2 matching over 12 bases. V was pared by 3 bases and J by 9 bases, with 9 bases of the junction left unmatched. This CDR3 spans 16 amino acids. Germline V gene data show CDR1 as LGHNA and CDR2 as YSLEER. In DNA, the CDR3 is TGCGCCAGCAGCCAGAGTCCCGGACTAGCGGGGCTTGAGCAGTTCTTC. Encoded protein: CASSQSPGLAGLEQFF.

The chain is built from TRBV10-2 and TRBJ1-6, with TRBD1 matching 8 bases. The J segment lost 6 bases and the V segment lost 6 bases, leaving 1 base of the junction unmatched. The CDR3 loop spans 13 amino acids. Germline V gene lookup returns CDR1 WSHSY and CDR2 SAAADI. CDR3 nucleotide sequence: TGCGCCAGCAGGGGGACAGGTAATTCACCCCTCCACTTT. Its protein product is CASRGTGNSPLHF.

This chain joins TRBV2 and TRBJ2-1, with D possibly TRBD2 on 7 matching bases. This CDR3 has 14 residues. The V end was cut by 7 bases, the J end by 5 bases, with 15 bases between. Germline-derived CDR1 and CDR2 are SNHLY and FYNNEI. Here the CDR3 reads CASIGGVRDNEQFF. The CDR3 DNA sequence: TGTGCCAGCATAGGGGGGGTCCGTGACAATGAGCAGTTCTTC.

In DNA form, the CDR3 reads TGTGCCAGCCTCAGGACAGGGCCTTCCTACGAGCAGTACTTC. This sequence encodes CASLRTGPSYEQYF. The chain recombines TRBV28 with TRBJ2-7; the match to TRBD1 covers 8 bases. The ends lost 8 bases at V and 1 base at J; junction bases unmatched: 7. The germline V gene encodes CDR1 MDHEN and CDR2 SYDVKM. The CDR3 loop spans 14 amino acids.

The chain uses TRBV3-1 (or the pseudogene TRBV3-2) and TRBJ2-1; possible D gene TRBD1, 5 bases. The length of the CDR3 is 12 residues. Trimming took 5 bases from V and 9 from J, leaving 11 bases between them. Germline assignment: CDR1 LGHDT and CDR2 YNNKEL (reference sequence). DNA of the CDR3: TGTGCCAGCAGCAGGGCGACAGTTGAGCAGTTCTTC. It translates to CASSRATVEQFF.

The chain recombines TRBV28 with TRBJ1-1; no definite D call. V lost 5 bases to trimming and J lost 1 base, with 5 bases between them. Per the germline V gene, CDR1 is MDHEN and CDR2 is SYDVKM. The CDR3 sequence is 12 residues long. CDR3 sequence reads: CASSARNTEAFF. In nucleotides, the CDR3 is TGTGCCAGCAGTGCCAGGAACACTGAAGCTTTCTTT.

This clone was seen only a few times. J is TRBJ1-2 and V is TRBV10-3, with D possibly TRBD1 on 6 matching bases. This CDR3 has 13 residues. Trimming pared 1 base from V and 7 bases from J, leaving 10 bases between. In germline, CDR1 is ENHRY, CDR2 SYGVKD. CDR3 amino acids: CAISEWGRSGYTF. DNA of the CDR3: TGTGCCATCAGTGAGTGGGGGCGGAGTGGCTACACCTTC.

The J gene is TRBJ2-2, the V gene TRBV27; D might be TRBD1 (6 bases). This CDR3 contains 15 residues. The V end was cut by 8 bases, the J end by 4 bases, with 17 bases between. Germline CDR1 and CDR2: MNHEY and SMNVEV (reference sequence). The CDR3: CASGPDRFVTGELFF. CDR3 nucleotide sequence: TGTGCCAGCGGACCCGACAGGTTCGTCACCGGGGAGCTGTTTTTT.

CDR3 amino acids: CASSRGTGAYEQYF. CDR3 in DNA: TGTGCCAGCAGCCGAGGGACAGGGGCCTACGAGCAGTACTTC. The V call is TRBV3-1 (or the pseudogene TRBV3-2), the J call TRBJ2-7, with 10 bases lining up with TRBD1. Losses at the gene ends were 4 bases for V and 2 bases for J; bases not matched to a gene: 2. Germline CDR1 LGHDT, CDR2 YNNKEL (reference sequence). The CDR3 is 14 amino acids.